The T cell receptor (beta chain) under discussion was sequenced for a study of post-analysis software for immune sequencing data. Remarks on this clonotype: Its specificity is unknown.

Prepared libraries of TCR beta cDNA carried unique molecular identifiers. TCRdb processed the PCR reads anew with MiXCR; each CDR3 protein has one entry. Counted here are about 540,000 distinct CDR3 sequences, under 40% occurring once; the ten biggest clones make up about 6%. Study-wide points: Multiple sclerosis patients showed significantly lower normalized Chao1 diversity than controls did. Patients carried roughly five TRBV segments more frequently than controls did, and TRBV5-6, TRBV5-1 and TRBV20-1 were among them. By F measure, strong co-clustering occurred among samples prepared in the same batch.

Germline assignment: CDR1 MNHEY and CDR2 SVGAGI. The V and J ends lost 6 bases and 5 bases, in that order; junction bases with no gene match: 12. CDR3 length equals 15 residues. This receptor was identified in a girl aged 2 to 17 with multiple sclerosis. Sequenced input: blood. The V and J genes are TRBV6-5 and TRBJ1-1; 7 bases line up with TRBD1. CDR3 loop: CASSQSTGLRTEAFF. CDR3 in DNA: TGTGCCAGCAGCCAATCGACAGGGTTAAGGACTGAAGCTTTCTTT.